One TCR beta chain is described in this entry. These data are taken from a study of response to subunit inactivated influenza vaccine. TCRdb recomputed calls from the RT-PCR reads with MiXCR, one row per CDR3 protein. The table has hundreds of thousands of distinct CDR3 sequences, over 10% seen once. The V gene end was trimmed by 3 bases and the J gene end by 8 bases; junction bases not matched to a gene: 7. The CDR3 totals 14 residues. Looked up from germline, CDR1 is SGHVS and CDR2 is FNYEAQ. The rearrangement links TRBV7-6 to TRBJ2-1; 7 positions match TRBD1. This specimen consisted of PBMCs from blood, obtained roughly 6 weeks after vaccination. This TCR derives from a man in his forties or fifties who received an inactivated influenza vaccine. The CDR3 DNA follows: TGTGCCAGCAGCTTCGCCGGGACAGCCGATGAGCAGTTCTTC. The encoded protein is CASSFAGTADEQFF.